The T cell receptor beta chain described here comes from a study of T cell responses to AZD1222 COVID-19 vaccine (dated by TCRdb to the early 2020s). Notes on the research overall: AZD1222 recipients whose second dose came at about 4 weeks and those whose second dose came at about 12 weeks were combined into one group, since spike-specific TCR depth and breadth did not differ between the two schedules. TCR sequencing covered approximately 230 trial participants: roughly 200 given two doses of AZD1222 and 26 given two doses of MenACWY control vaccine. Enrollment into the trials was organized by age into subgroups of 18-55, 56-69 and 70-plus years, and those subgroups contained roughly 160, 29 and 62 TCR-sequenced participants, respectively. Broader findings and caveats from the paper: The 56-69-year group was small, and its depth increase did not reach significance, likely because of low power. No day 14 peak-response samples were available, so repertoires were characterized only after the peak T cell response. Conclusions about previously exposed vaccinees are limited, since just five to seven AZD1222 recipients were seropositive for SARS-CoV-2 at baseline. The whole spike protein was spanned by vaccine-associated CD4 TCRs, and dominant responses were seen in regions 160-218 and 743-854. Participants were mostly white British and included more females than males, and it was suggested by the authors that clonal diversity may have been underestimated. Epitopes outside the regions mutated in the B.1.351 and B.1.1.7 variants were reportedly recognized by nearly half of the unique spike-specific TCRs. A significant rise in spike-specific TCR breadth and depth was observed after two AZD1222 doses relative to day 0 and relative to MenACWY recipients.

The time point label, as the study defines it: baseline before first vaccination. Vaccinee samples were obtained from the UK trials COV001 and COV002, which included a single-blind randomized controlled phase 2/3 trial of AZD1222 (ChAdOx1 nCoV-19) in healthy adults. For TCRbeta chain sequencing, PBMC samples were collected from trial participants at day 0 and at day 28 after the second dose. This clone came up once. It lacks a known antigen. Base qualities were left out, and no much larger clone turns up one base away. The CDR3 regions of human TCRbeta chains were analyzed by immunosequencing. The study's own analysis went as follows. Repertoire TCRs were checked for matches against a reference library of SARS-CoV-2-specific TCRs that had been generated using the MIRA antigen-specificity platform. Breadth was defined as the fraction of unique TCRs that were SARS-CoV-2-associated. Depth was defined as the fraction of total T cells that were SARS-CoV-2-associated. Using the MIRA data, each spike-specific TCR was mapped to the spike region that the TCR reacts to and placed in a CD4 or CD8 class. Log10-transformed breadth and depth values were compared by one-way ANOVA with Sidak's multiple comparisons tests. The immuneACCESS repertoire file appears here via TCRdb, limited to in-frame rearrangements. These files lack a portion of the clones; in checked studies, under half of the deficit traces to unresolved V genes, and the cause of the others is not known. V and J calls and clone size are as listed in that table; D and trimming were resolved from the DNA. The sample yields some 110,000 clones; around 91% were counted once. Around 19% of the sample rests with the top ten.

The germline ends are 11 bases apart after V is trimmed by 0 bases and J by 11 bases. The germline V gene gives CDR1 as MGHRA and CDR2 as YSYEKL. The CDR3 runs 12 residues from the cysteine to the phenylalanine. CDR3 DNA is the only sequence kept; it has 36 bases, read in frame from the first base. Sequencing used peripheral blood, obtained on day 0 of AZD1222 vaccination. In this chain, TRBV4-1 is recombined with TRBJ2-7; the D gene lacks a confident call. This sequence originates from an adult in good health. In nucleotide form, the sequence is TGCGCCAGCAGCCAAGATGGGCTCTCCAAGTACTTC. The encoded protein is CASSQDGLSKYF.